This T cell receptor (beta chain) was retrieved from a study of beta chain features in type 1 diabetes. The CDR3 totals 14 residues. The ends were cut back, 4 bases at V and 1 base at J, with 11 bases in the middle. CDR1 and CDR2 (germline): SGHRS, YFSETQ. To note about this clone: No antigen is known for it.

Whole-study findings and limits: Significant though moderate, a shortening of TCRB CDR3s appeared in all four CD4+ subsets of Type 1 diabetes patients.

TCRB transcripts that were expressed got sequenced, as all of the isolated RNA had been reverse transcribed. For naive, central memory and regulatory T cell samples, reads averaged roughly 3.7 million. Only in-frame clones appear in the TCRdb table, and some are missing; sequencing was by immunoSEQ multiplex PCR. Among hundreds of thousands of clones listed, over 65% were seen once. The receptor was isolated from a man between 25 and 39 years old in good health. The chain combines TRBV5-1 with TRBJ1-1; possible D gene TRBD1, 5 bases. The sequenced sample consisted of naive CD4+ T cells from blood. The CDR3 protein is CASSLGDANTEAFF. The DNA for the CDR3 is TGCGCCAGCAGCCTTGGGGACGCGAACACTGAAGCTTTCTTT.